This entry describes one T cell receptor beta chain. The antigen remains unidentified. The data are from a study of T cell responses to AZD1222 COVID-19 vaccine. On the study more broadly: Pooled samples include second doses given at about 4 or 12 weeks. Study conclusions and caveats: The donors showed a predominance of white British ancestry and of females, with possible underestimation of clonal diversity. CD4 TCRs linked to vaccination spanned spike, dominating at 160-218 and 743-854. Unmutated variant regions are reportedly the target of nearly half of TCRs that are spike-specific.

Germline lookup yields CDR1 MDHEN and CDR2 SYDVKM. Between the trimmed V and J ends, which lost 1 base and 3 bases, there was a span of 10 bases. CDR3 size: 15 residues. Here immunoSEQ multiplex PCR was the method, and the copy in TCRdb shows in-frame clones only, minus some. The data contain some 55,000 clones, 89% of them singletons. The source was peripheral blood, collected on day 0 of AZD1222 vaccination. The gene calls are TRBV28 and TRBJ1-5; the D is unclear. The receptor was isolated from an adult in good health. The CDR3, as DNA: TGTGCCAGCAGTTTATTGATTCTGAACAATCAGCCCCAGCATTTT. It yields the protein CASSLLILNNQPQHF.